Each of the 5 T cell receptor beta chains below was sequenced from the same sample in a study of T cell repertoires in cytomegalovirus infection. MiXCR, run by TCRdb on the reads, gives a single entry per CDR3 protein. The data show more than 400,000 distinct CDR3 sequences, 26% seen once. The specimen was PBMCs. These receptors were collected from a human donor in good health (CMV status not recorded). Some clones in this sample may be carry-over from other donors' samples.

CDR3 nucleotides: TGTGCCAGCAGCGTGACCCTACAGGGAACGCAGTATTTT. This translates into CASSVTLQGTQYF. V is TRBV9 and J is TRBJ2-3; maybe TRBD1 (6 bases). V lost 2 bases and J 9 bases, leaving 13 bases between the germline ends. The CDR3 is 13 amino acids. Germline V gives CDR1 SGDLS, CDR2 YYNGEE.

This clonotype was observed a handful of times. The chain uses TRBV7-2 and TRBJ2-7; the D gene could be TRBD1 or TRBD2 (5 bases each). The CDR3 runs 12 residues. Trimming left V 9 bases short and J 3 bases short, with 12 bases between. CDR1 is SGHTA and CDR2 is FQGNSA in the germline V gene. CDR3 protein: CASGTSRYEQYF. CDR3 nucleotide sequence: TGTGCCAGTGGGACCTCCCGCTACGAGCAGTACTTC.

This clonotype has more than one count but fewer than ten. The chain uses TRBV28 and TRBJ2-7; a weak D match, TRBD1 (6 bases). In germline, CDR1 is MDHEN, CDR2 SYDVKM. V lost 8 bases and J 9 bases, leaving 17 bases between the germline ends. The CDR3 is made up of 12 amino acids. CDR3 protein: CASRQVPKGQYF. CDR3 nucleotide sequence: TGTGCCAGCCGACAGGTTCCAAAAGGGCAGTACTTC.

This clonotype was counted once. The chain links TRBV5-1 to TRBJ1-2; 8 nucleotides agree with TRBD1. With 0 bases clipped from V and 6 bases from J, the junction kept 1 base outside the gene matches. The CDR3 contains 13 residues. CDR1 is SGHRS and CDR2 is YFSETQ in the germline V gene. CDR3 amino acids: CASSLAGGHGYTF. In DNA form, the CDR3 reads TGCGCCAGCAGCTTGGCAGGGGGCCATGGCTACACCTTC.

This clonotype showed up just a few times. The genes are TRBV7-2 and TRBJ2-2, with D possibly being TRBD2 (6 bases). The CDR3 sequence is 17 residues long. V gave up 5 bases and J gave up 4 bases, with 20 bases separating them. The germline CDR1 and CDR2 sequences are SGHTA and FQGNSA. The CDR3 DNA reads TGTGCCAGCAGCGCAGCCGGGGCGGGGAAGCCCACCGGGGAGCTGTTTTTT. Translated, it gives CASSAAGAGKPTGELFF.